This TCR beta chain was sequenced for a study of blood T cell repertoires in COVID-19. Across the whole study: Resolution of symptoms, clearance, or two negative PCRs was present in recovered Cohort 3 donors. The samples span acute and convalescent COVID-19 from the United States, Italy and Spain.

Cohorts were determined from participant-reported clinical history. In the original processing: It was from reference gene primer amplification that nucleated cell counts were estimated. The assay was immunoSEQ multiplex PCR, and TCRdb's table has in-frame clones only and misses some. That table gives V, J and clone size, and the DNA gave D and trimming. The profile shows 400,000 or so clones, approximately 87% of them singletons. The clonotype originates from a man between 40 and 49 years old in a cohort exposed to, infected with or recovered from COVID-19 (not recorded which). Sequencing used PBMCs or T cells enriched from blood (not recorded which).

The CDR3 sequence: CASNPGSSGELFF. The CDR3 region has the DNA TGTGCCAGTAACCCAGGGTCGAGCGGGGAGCTGTTTTTT. The chain couples TRBV19 to TRBJ2-2; D might be TRBD1 (5 bases). V was trimmed by 7 bases and J by 7 bases, leaving 13 bases between them. The V gene's germline CDR1 is LNHDA and CDR2 SQIVND (reference sequence). The CDR3 is 13 residues long.